Shown below are 29 T cell receptor beta chains from a single sample sequenced in a study of response to subunit inactivated influenza vaccine. TCRdb independently ran MiXCR on the RT-PCR reads; one entry per CDR3 protein. The profile covers about 650,000 distinct CDR3 sequences, with roughly 15% appearing a single time and 6% to 9.5% taken by the ten largest. Material: PBMCs from blood, obtained 14 days before vaccination. These receptor sequences come from a man in his fifties or sixties who received an inactivated influenza vaccine.

In the case of this clonotype: A much larger clonotype is one base distant, so this may be a read error. CDR3 region: CSVGGSGLLAGSYNEQFF. The CDR3 coding sequence is TGCAGCGTGGGGGGTAGCGGTTTGCTAGCGGGCTCCTACAATGAGCAGTTCTTC. The chain employs TRBV29-1 and TRBJ2-1; 8 bases map to TRBD2. CDR3 length equals 18 residues. Trimming removed 6 bases from V and 0 bases from J; junction bases left unmatched: 16. The germline V gene has CDR1 SQVTM and CDR2 ANQGSEA.

This clonotype was detected only once. The V and J genes are TRBV5-1 and TRBJ1-6, with D unclear. This CDR3 has 14 amino acids. CDR1 is SGHRS, CDR2 YFSETQ, per germline. V was clipped by 1 base and J by 8 bases, with 10 bases between them. The CDR3 region is CASSLTLQYSPLHF. The CDR3 coding sequence is TGCGCCAGCAGCTTGACCCTCCAATATTCACCCCTCCACTTT.

The chain links TRBV2 to TRBJ2-1, with D perhaps TRBD1 (5 bases). V was clipped by 5 bases and J by 6 bases, with 11 bases between them. The CDR3 extends over 13 amino acids. The germline gives CDR1 SNHLY, CDR2 FYNNEI. Written as DNA, the CDR3 is TGTGCCAGCAGTTCGGACAACCTCAATGAGCAGTTCTTC. Translating it yields CASSSDNLNEQFF.

The genes are TRBV7-9 and TRBJ2-1; no clear D. V was trimmed by 5 bases and J by 0 bases, leaving 8 bases between them. Germline V lookup: CDR1 SEHNR, CDR2 FQNEAQ (reference sequence). The CDR3 has 14 residues. The CDR3 DNA reads as TGTGCCAGCAGCGGGCGATACTCCTACAATGAGCAGTTCTTC. Protein sequence: CASSGRYSYNEQFF.

This clonotype was detected a few times. This chain uses TRBV12-3 or TRBV12-4 with TRBJ2-7; 10 nucleotides agree with TRBD2. The CDR3 is 16 residues long. The V and J ends lost 0 bases and 1 base, in that order; junction bases with no gene match: 3. CDR3: CASSLAGTSVSYEQYF. CDR3 bases: TGTGCCAGCAGTTTAGCCGGGACTAGCGTATCCTACGAGCAGTACTTC.

This clonotype has only a few counts. The V call is TRBV7-2, the J call TRBJ1-6; tentative D call: TRBD1 (5 bases). V lost 4 bases and J 9 bases, leaving 10 bases between the germline ends. CDR1 and CDR2 (germline): SGHTA, FQGNSA. This CDR3 has 13 residues. CDR3 residues: CASSSTGLSPLHF. CDR3 coding DNA: TGTGCCAGCAGCTCGACGGGACTTTCACCCCTCCACTTT.

A note on this clonotype: Given a much more abundant clone one base away, this may be a read error. The genes are TRBV20-1 and TRBJ1-4; D remains ambiguous. The CDR3 has 12 residues. Germline V gives CDR1 DFQATT, CDR2 SNEGSKA (reference sequence). V shed 3 bases and J shed 5 bases, with 7 bases lying between them. The chain's CDR3 is CSASPGNEKLFF. In DNA form, the CDR3 reads TGCAGTGCTAGTCCCGGGAATGAAAAACTGTTTTTT.

There are many counts of this clonotype. The chain recombines TRBV6-2 or TRBV6-3 with TRBJ1-2; 7 bases are shared with TRBD1. Trimming cost V 6 bases and J 2 bases; bases outside gene matches: 3. This CDR3 comprises 13 residues. Germline loops: CDR1 MNHEY, CDR2 SVGEGT. The CDR3 DNA reads as TGTGCCAGCAGCTCGACAGGGAACTATGGCTACACCTTC. Translating gives CASSSTGNYGYTF.

This clonotype was recorded a few times. The CDR3, as DNA: TGTGCCAGCGGAGGGGGGCTAGCGCTATCCTACGAGCAGTACTTC. It codes for CASGGGLALSYEQYF. The rearrangement joins TRBV28 to TRBJ2-7; D tentatively fits TRBD1 or TRBD2 (6 bases each). The length of the CDR3 is 15 residues. Germline-derived CDR1 and CDR2 are MDHEN and SYDVKM. Deletions cut 8 bases from V and 1 base from J, with 18 bases between.

This clonotype was recorded many times. V and J are TRBV11-2 and TRBJ2-3; D is undetermined. Germline values: CDR1 SGHAT, CDR2 FQNNGV. The CDR3 runs 14 residues. With 5 bases removed from V and 6 bases from J, the gap between germline ends came to 15 bases. The CDR3 spells CASSQRDVMDTQYF. CDR3 nucleotide sequence: TGTGCCAGCAGCCAACGAGACGTAATGGATACGCAGTATTTT.

This clonotype was picked up a small number of times. The rearrangement joins TRBV7-6 to TRBJ2-5; D gene uncertain. V lost 1 base and J 0 bases, leaving 9 bases between the germline ends. Germline values: CDR1 SGHVS, CDR2 FNYEAQ. The CDR3 runs to 15 residues. DNA of the CDR3: TGTGCCAGCAGCTTAGAGGCTACATACCAAGAGACCCAGTACTTC. Translation gives CASSLEATYQETQYF.

This clonotype appeared a few times. The chain joins TRBV2 to TRBJ2-4; 11 bases map to TRBD2. The CDR3 spans 15 residues. Trimming removed 3 bases from V and 5 bases from J; junction bases left unmatched: 3. Germline V lookup: CDR1 SNHLY, CDR2 FYNNEI. As DNA, the CDR3 is TGTGCCAGCAGTGATAGCGGGAGGGCGGAAAACATTCAGTACTTC. It codes for CASSDSGRAENIQYF. Drawing the rest from reference TRBV2 and TRBJ2-4, the complete variable domain is EPEVTQTPSHQVTQMGQEVILRCVPISNHLYFYWYRQILGQKVEFLVSFYNNEISEKSEIFDDQFSVERPDGSNFTLKIRSTKLEDSAMYFCASSDSGRAENIQYFGAGTRLSVL.

The sample holds a few counts of this clonotype. The gene calls are TRBV4-3 and TRBJ2-6; D remains ambiguous. CDR3 length equals 16 residues. The germline V gene has CDR1 LGHNA and CDR2 YSLEER. The V end was cut by 3 bases, the J end by 4 bases, with 13 bases between. DNA of the CDR3: TGCGCCAGCAGCCATTTGATTTCATCAGGGGCCAACGTCCTGACTTTC. Translated: CASSHLISSGANVLTF.

This clonotype was detected only a few times. The chain has TRBV7-2 and TRBJ2-7; TRBD1 matches 8 bases. The V gene end was trimmed by 4 bases and the J gene end by 3 bases; junction bases not matched to a gene: 8. Germline loops: CDR1 SGHTA, CDR2 FQGNSA. The CDR3 extends over 15 amino acids. CDR3: CASSYPDRVDYEQYF. CDR3 bases: TGTGCCAGCAGCTATCCGGACAGGGTAGACTACGAGCAGTACTTC.

In this sample, this clonotype turned up a few times. This chain uses TRBV21-1 with TRBJ2-2. TRBV21-1 is given as a pseudogene. The CDR3 loop spans 11 amino acids. DNA of the CDR3: TGTGCCAGCAGGCCGGCCGGGGAGCTGTTTTTT. Its protein product is CASRPAGELFF.

This rearrangement joins TRBV5-1 to TRBJ1-1; weak D call: TRBD1 (6 bases). Deletions cut 0 bases from V and 9 bases from J, with 9 bases between. Germline V gene sequence: CDR1 SGHRS, CDR2 YFSETQ. CDR3 length: 12 amino acids. CDR3 bases: TGCGCCAGCAGCTTGGACAGGGCTCAAGCTTTCTTT. This translates into CASSLDRAQAFF.

This clonotype was detected only a few times. This chain joins TRBV4-1 and TRBJ2-7; D may be TRBD1 (6 bases). CDR3 size: 16 residues. V lost 2 bases, J lost 0 bases, and 14 bases lay in between. Germline loops: CDR1 MGHRA, CDR2 YSYEKL. The CDR3 sequence is CASSQFYRDTSYEQYF. The DNA of the CDR3 is TGCGCCAGCAGCCAATTTTACAGGGACACCTCCTACGAGCAGTACTTC.

Only a few counts were recorded for this clonotype. This chain joins TRBV5-5 and TRBJ2-1, with no clear D. V was clipped by 2 bases and J by 3 bases, with 27 bases between them. The CDR3 sequence is 20 residues long. Germline CDR1 SGHKS, CDR2 YYEKEE (reference sequence). CDR3 protein: CASSFHLGFHRQASYNEQFF. The CDR3 DNA sequence: TGTGCCAGCAGCTTTCATCTTGGGTTCCATCGGCAGGCGAGCTACAATGAGCAGTTCTTC.

The rearrangement joins TRBV28 to TRBJ1-2; the D is unclear. There are 13 residues in the CDR3. The V end lost 2 bases, the J end lost 2 bases, and 6 bases lay between the germline ends. The germline V gene has CDR1 MDHEN and CDR2 SYDVKM. CDR3 nucleotide sequence: TGTGCCAGCAGTTTAACACAGAACTATGGCTACACCTTC. This codes for CASSLTQNYGYTF.

This chain links TRBV28 with TRBJ2-7; tentatively, D is TRBD1 (6 bases). Germline V gene lookup returns CDR1 MDHEN and CDR2 SYDVKM. V was clipped by 7 bases and J by 0 bases, with 13 bases between them. This CDR3 has 14 amino acids. The chain's CDR3 is CASKKQGNSYEQYF. Written as DNA, the CDR3 is TGTGCCAGCAAAAAACAGGGAAACTCCTACGAGCAGTACTTC.

This clonotype was detected a few times. This chain connects TRBV19 to TRBJ2-1; no clear D. Trimming took 2 bases from V and 1 from J, leaving 9 bases between them. Germline CDR1 reads LNHDA; CDR2 reads SQIVND (reference sequence). The CDR3 consists of 15 residues. CDR3 DNA: TGTGCCAGTAGTATACCGGTAGGGTCCTACAATGAGCAGTTCTTC. This translates into CASSIPVGSYNEQFF.

V gene TRBV9 combines with J gene TRBJ2-3, with no clear D. Germline V gene data show CDR1 as SGDLS and CDR2 as YYNGEE. V lost 2 bases and J 6 bases, leaving 19 bases between the germline ends. The CDR3 totals 16 residues. CDR3 nucleotide sequence: TGTGCCAGCAGCGTCCGCTCGAGGACCCCACACGATACGCAGTATTTT. This gives the protein CASSVRSRTPHDTQYF.

The chain joins TRBV7-6 to TRBJ1-1; a weak D match, TRBD1 (5 bases). Trimming shortened V by 1 base and J by 7 bases, and 13 bases separated the two germline ends. Germline loops: CDR1 SGHVS, CDR2 FNYEAQ. This CDR3 has 14 residues. The CDR3 DNA reads TGTGCCAGCAGCTTAGGGGCAGGGAGTGGTGAAGCTTTCTTT. The encoded protein is CASSLGAGSGEAFF.

The CDR3 spells CASSPKGLAGGYEQYF. In nucleotides, the CDR3 is TGTGCCAGCAGCCCAAAAGGGCTAGCGGGAGGATACGAGCAGTACTTC. The chain is built from TRBV7-9 and TRBJ2-7; 11 bases agree with TRBD2. CDR1 is SEHNR, CDR2 FQNEAQ, per germline (reference sequence). V lost 5 bases, J lost 4 bases, and 10 bases stayed unmatched. The CDR3 runs to 16 residues.

This clonotype occurred a few times. The chain is built from TRBV2 and TRBJ2-2; D gene unclear. V was trimmed by 6 bases and J by 0 bases, leaving 14 bases between them. The CDR3 consists of 16 residues. CDR1 SNHLY and CDR2 FYNNEI come from the germline V gene. The CDR3 region has the DNA TGTGCCAGCAGCCAACGACGGCCCGCGAACACCGGGGAGCTGTTTTTT. Protein sequence: CASSQRRPANTGELFF.

The chain couples TRBV7-6 to TRBJ2-5; tentatively, D is TRBD2 (7 bases). The germline V gene has CDR1 SGHVS and CDR2 FNYEAQ. This CDR3 contains 17 residues. The ends were cut back, 5 bases at V and 4 bases at J, with 23 bases in the middle. The CDR3 here is CASSTPGGARPGETQYF. The CDR3 DNA reads TGTGCCAGCAGCACCCCTGGGGGGGCCCGTCCAGGAGAGACCCAGTACTTC.

This clonotype was recorded a few times. The J gene is TRBJ2-7, the V gene TRBV6-5, with D perhaps TRBD1 (5 bases). The CDR3 sequence is 13 residues long. CDR1 is MNHEY, CDR2 SVGAGI, per germline. Trimming removed 3 bases at V and 5 bases at J, with 11 bases between. CDR3 DNA: TGTGCCAGCAGTTATGGGGCTATCGACGAGCAGTACTTC. Its protein product is CASSYGAIDEQYF.

The chain has TRBV20-1 and TRBJ1-4, with D possibly matching TRBD1 (5 bases). The V gene lost 4 bases and the J gene lost 8 bases, with 17 bases spanning the gap. Looked up from germline, CDR1 is DFQATT and CDR2 is SNEGSKA (reference sequence). This CDR3 spans 14 amino acids. The CDR3 reads CSANLRDGTEKLFF. DNA of the CDR3: TGCAGTGCTAATTTGAGGGACGGTACGGAAAAACTGTTTTTT.

This clonotype was seen more than once but under ten times. V and J are TRBV9 and TRBJ2-7; no clear D gene. CDR3 length: 13 amino acids. V was cut by 3 bases and J by 7 bases, with 14 bases left in between. Germline lookup yields CDR1 SGDLS and CDR2 YYNGEE. The chain's CDR3 is CASSDLWTQEQYF. The CDR3 DNA sequence: TGTGCCAGCAGCGACTTGTGGACCCAAGAGCAGTACTTC.